This T cell receptor beta chain was captured by sequencing in a study of shared clonotypes between healthy human individuals. Broader study findings: Four donors held roughly 5% of naive CD4 clonotypes in common.

The assay was run at deep level. The table came from immunoSEQ multiplex PCR; TCRdb's copy has only in-frame clones and leaves some out. Among some 2,100,000 clones listed, approximately 95% were seen once. Healthy HIV-negative adults with no recent acute infections or vaccinations were recruited as donors. Of note for this clone: Antigen: not known.

Germline V gene lookup returns CDR1 SGHRS and CDR2 YFSETQ. V dropped 4 bases and J dropped 2 bases, with 16 bases sitting between them. This CDR3 has 16 amino acids. This chain joins TRBV5-1 and TRBJ1-3; the D gene is possibly TRBD1 (5 bases). This receptor was identified in a man between 18 and 35 years old in good health. Sequencing was carried out using naive CD4+ T cells sorted from blood. As to subset: CD45RA+ positively selected. The CDR3 nucleotides are TGCGCCAGCAGCATGGGGCCCCTCGGGACTGGAAACACCATATATTTT. Protein product: CASSMGPLGTGNTIYF.